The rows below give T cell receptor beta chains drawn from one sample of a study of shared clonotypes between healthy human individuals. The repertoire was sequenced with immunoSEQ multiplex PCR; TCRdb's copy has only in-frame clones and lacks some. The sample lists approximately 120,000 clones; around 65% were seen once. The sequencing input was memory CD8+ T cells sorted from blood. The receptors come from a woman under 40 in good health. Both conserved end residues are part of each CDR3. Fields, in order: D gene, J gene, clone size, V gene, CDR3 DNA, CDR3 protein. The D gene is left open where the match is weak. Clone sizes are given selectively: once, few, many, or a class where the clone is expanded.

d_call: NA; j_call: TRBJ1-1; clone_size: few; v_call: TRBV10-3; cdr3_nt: TGTGCCATCAGTGAGTCACAGGACTTGAACACTGAAGCTTTCTTT; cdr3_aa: CAISESQDLNTEAFF
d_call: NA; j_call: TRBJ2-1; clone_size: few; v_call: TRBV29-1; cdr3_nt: TGCAGCGTTAGACCTGGGGGTGAGCAGTTCTTC; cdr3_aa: CSVRPGGEQFF
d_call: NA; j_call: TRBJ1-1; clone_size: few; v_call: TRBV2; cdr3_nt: TGTGCCAGCATCATGGGTCGGAACACTGAAGCTTTCTTT; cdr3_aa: CASIMGRNTEAFF
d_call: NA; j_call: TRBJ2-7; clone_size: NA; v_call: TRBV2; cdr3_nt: TGTGCCAGCAGTGAGGGGGAGGTTGGTAGCGGAGCCCCCAGGGAGCAGTACTTC; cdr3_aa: CASSEGEVGSGAPREQYF
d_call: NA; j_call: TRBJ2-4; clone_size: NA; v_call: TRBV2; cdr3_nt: TGTGCCAGCAAAACAGAGATAGCCAAAAACATTCAGTACTTC; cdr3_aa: CASKTEIAKNIQYF
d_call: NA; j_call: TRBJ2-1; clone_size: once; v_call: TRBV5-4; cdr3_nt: TGTGCCAGCAGTGTCCACAATGAGCAGTTCTTC; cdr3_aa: CASSVHNEQFF
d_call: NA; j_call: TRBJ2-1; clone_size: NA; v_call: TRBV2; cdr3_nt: TGTGCCAGCGGGGGACCCCCCTACAATGAGCAGTTCTTC; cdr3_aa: CASGGPPYNEQFF
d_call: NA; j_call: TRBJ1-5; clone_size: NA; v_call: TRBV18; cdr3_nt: TGTGCCAGCTCACCACCGGTGGGTCAGCCCCAGCATTTT; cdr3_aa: CASSPPVGQPQHF
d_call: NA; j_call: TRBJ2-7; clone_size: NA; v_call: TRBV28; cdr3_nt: TGTGCCAGCAGTTCATGGGCGCGCACGCCCTACGAGCAGTACTTC; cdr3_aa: CASSSWARTPYEQYF
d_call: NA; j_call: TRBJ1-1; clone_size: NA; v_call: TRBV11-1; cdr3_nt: TGTGCCAGCAGCTTAGTAGCGAACACTGAAGCTTTCTTT; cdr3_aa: CASSLVANTEAFF
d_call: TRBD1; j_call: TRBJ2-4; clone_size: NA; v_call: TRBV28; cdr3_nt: TGTGCCAGCAGTCCCGGGACAGGGTCCAACATTCAGTACTTC; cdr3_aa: CASSPGTGSNIQYF
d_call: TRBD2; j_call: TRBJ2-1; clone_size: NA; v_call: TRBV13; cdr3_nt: TGTGCCAGCAGCTTAGTGGACAGGCCAGCGGGAGGGACCTACAATGAGCAGTTCTTC; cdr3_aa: CASSLVDRPAGGTYNEQFF
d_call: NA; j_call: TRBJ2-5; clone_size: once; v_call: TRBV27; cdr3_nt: TGTGCCAGCAGTTTGGGCGGGGACCTCCTGGAGACCCAGTACTTC; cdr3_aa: CASSLGGDLLETQYF
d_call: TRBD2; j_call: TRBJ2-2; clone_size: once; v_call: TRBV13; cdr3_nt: TGTGCCAGCAGCTCCCTAGGACCGGGACTAGCGGGAGGCGGTAAGACCGGGGAGCTGTTTTTT; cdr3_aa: CASSSLGPGLAGGGKTGELFF
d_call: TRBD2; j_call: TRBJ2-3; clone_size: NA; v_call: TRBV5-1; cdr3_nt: TGCGCCAGCAGCTTGTTCCTAGCGGGGAGCACAGATACGCAGTATTTT; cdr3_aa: CASSLFLAGSTDTQYF
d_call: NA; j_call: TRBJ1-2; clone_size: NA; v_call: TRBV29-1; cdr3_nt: TGCAGCGTTGTAGATTTTGGCTACACCTTC; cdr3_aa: CSVVDFGYTF
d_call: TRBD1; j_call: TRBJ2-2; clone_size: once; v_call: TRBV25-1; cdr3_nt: TGTGCCAGCAGTCCCAAGAAGACAGGGGTAAACACCGGGGAGCTGTTTTTT; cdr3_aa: CASSPKKTGVNTGELFF
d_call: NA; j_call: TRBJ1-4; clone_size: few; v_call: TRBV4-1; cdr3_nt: TGCGCCAGCAGCCAAGATATAAAGGAAGGGACCTATGAAAAACTGTTTTTT; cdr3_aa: CASSQDIKEGTYEKLFF
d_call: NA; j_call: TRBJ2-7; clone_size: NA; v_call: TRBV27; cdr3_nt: TGTGCCAGCAGTTTATCGGGCAGAACCCCCTACGAGCAGTACTTC; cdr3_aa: CASSLSGRTPYEQYF
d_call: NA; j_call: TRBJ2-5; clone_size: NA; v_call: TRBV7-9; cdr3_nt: TGTGCCAGCAGCCCTTCTCTGGAGGGGCGAGGAGAGACCCAGTACTTC; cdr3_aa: CASSPSLEGRGETQYF
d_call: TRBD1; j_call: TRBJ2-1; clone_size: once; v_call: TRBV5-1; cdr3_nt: TGCGCCAGCACCTCATCCAGGGGGTACAATGAGCAGTTCTTC; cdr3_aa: CASTSSRGYNEQFF
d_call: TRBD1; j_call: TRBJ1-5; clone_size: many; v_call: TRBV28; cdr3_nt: TGTGCCAGCAGCTCGACAGGGTCAGGCAATCAGCCCCAGCATTTT; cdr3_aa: CASSSTGSGNQPQHF
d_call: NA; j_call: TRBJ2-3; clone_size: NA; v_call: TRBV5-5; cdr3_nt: TGTGCCAGCAGCGTCAGGGGTTTTCGCACAGATACGCAGTATTTT; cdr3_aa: CASSVRGFRTDTQYF
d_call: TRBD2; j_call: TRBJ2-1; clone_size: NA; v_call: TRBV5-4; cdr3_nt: TGTGCCAGCAGCCGCCCTCACGGGAGGGCCTCAGATGAGCAGTTCTTC; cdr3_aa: CASSRPHGRASDEQFF
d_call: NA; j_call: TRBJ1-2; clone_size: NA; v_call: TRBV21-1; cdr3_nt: TGTGCCAGCAGCGGGGCTCCGGGCTATGGCTACACCTTC; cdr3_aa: CASSGAPGYGYTF
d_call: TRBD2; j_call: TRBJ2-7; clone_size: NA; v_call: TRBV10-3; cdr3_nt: TGTGCCATCAGTGAAGGGACTAGCTACGAGCAGTACTTC; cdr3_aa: CAISEGTSYEQYF
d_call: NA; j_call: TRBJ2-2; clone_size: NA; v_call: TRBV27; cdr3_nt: TGTGCCAGCAGTTTATCGGCGCTCGCCGGGGAGCTGTTTTTT; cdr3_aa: CASSLSALAGELFF
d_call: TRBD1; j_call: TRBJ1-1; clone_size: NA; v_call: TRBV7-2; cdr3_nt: TGTGCCAGCAGCCAACAGGGGGACACTGAAGCTTTCTTT; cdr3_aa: CASSQQGDTEAFF
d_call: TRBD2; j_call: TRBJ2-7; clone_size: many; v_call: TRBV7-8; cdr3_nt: TGTGCCAGCATCCTTGGAAGCGGGAGGGCCGGCGAGCAGTACTTC; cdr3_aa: CASILGSGRAGEQYF
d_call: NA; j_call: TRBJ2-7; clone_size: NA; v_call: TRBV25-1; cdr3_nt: TGTGCCAGCAGTGACAGAGAAGACGAGCAGTACTTC; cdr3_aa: CASSDREDEQYF
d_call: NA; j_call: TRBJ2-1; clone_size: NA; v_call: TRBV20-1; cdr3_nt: TGCAGTGCTATTCACAATGAGCAGTTCTTC; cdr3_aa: CSAIHNEQFF
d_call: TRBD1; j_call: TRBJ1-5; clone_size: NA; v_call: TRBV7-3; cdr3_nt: TGTGCCAGCAGCGTACAGGGGGGCCACCCTTATAGCAATCAGCCCCAGCATTTT; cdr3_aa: CASSVQGGHPYSNQPQHF
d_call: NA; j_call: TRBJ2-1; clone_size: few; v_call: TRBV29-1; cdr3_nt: TGCAGCGTTGAAGATATGTTTGAGGGGACCGACAATGAGCAGTTCTTC; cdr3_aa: CSVEDMFEGTDNEQFF
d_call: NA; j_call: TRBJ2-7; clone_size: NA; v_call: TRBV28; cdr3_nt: TGTGCCAGCAGTCCGACAGTTCCCTCCTACGAGCAGTACTTC; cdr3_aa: CASSPTVPSYEQYF
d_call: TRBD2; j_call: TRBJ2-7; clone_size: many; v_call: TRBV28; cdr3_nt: TGTGCCAGCAATTCTCTAGCGGGAGCTTGGTACGAGCAGTACTTC; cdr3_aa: CASNSLAGAWYEQYF
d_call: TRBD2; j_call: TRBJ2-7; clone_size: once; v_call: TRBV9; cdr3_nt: TGTGCCAGCAGCGTGGGAGCGGGAGGTAGTTACGAGCAGTACTTC; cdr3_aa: CASSVGAGGSYEQYF
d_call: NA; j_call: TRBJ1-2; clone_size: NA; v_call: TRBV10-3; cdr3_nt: TGTGCCTCGGGGGTAGATGGGTTCCCTAACTATGGCTACACCTTC; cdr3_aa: CASGVDGFPNYGYTF
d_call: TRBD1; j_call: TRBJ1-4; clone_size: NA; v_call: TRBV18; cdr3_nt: TGTGCCAGCTCGCAAAGTAAGGGACAGGCCGAAAAACTGTTTTTT; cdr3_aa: CASSQSKGQAEKLFF
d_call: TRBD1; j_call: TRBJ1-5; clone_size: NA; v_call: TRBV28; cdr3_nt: TGTGCCAGCAGTTTATTAATGCAGGGGGTGATCAATCAGCCCCAGCATTTT; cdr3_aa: CASSLLMQGVINQPQHF
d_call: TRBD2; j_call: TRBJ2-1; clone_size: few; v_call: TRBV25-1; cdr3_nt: TGTGCCAGCAGTGAGAGCGGGATCTACAATGAGCAGTTCTTC; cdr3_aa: CASSESGIYNEQFF
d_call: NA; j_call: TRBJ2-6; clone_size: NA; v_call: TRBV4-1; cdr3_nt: TGCGCCAGCAGCCAAGACAGTTCTGGGGCCAACGTCCTGACTTTC; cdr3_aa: CASSQDSSGANVLTF
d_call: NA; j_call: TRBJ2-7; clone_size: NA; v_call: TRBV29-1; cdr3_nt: TGCAGCGCAACAACAGGGTCCTACGAGCAGTACTTC; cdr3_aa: CSATTGSYEQYF
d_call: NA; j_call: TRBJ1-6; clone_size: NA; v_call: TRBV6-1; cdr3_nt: TGTGCCAGCAGTGAACGTCCAGGCTCGAATTCACCCCTCCACTTT; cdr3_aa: CASSERPGSNSPLHF
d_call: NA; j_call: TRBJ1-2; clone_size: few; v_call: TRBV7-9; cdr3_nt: TGTGCCAGCAGCTTAGGGAGGGAGGATGGCTACACCTTC; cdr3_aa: CASSLGREDGYTF
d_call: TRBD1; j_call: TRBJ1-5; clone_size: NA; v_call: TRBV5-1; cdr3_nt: TGCGCCAGCAGCGCGACAGGGATCAATCAGCCCCAGCATTTT; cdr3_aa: CASSATGINQPQHF
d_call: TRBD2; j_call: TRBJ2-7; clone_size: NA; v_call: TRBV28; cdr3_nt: TGTGCCAGCAGTCTCTTACTAGCGGGAGTGGGTCCCATCTACGAGCAGTACTTC; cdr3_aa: CASSLLLAGVGPIYEQYF
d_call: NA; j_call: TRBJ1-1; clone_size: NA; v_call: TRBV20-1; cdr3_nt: TGCAGTGCCTTCCCGGGGACTGAAGCTTTCTTT; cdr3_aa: CSAFPGTEAFF